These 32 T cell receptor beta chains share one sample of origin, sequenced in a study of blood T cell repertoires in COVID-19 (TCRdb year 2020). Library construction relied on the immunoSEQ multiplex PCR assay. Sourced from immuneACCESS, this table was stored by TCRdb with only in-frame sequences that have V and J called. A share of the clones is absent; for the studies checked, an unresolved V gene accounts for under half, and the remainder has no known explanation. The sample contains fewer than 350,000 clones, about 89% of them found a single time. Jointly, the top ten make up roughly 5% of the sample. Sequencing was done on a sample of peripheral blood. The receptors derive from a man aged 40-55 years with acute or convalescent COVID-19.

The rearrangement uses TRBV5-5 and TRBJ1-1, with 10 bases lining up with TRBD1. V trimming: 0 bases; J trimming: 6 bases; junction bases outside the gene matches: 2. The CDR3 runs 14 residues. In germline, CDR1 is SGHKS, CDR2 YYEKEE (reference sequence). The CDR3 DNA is TGTGCCAGCAGCTTGGGGACAGGGGGATCTGAAGCTTTCTTT. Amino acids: CASSLGTGGSEAFF. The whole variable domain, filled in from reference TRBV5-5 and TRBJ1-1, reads DAGVTQSPTHLIKTRGQQVTLRCSPISGHKSVSWYQQVLGQGPQFIFQYYEKEERGRGNFPDRFSARQFPNYSSELNVNALLLGDSALYLCASSLGTGGSEAFFGQGTRLTVV.

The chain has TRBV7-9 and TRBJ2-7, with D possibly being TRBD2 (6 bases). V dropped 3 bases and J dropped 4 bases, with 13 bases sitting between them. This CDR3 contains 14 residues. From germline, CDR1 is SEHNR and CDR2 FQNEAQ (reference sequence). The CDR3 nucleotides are TGTGCCAGCAGCTTTCCCGCGGGGATTTACGAGCAGTACTTC. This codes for CASSFPAGIYEQYF.

CDR3 bases: TGTGCCAGCAGTGAATCAAGCATACCAACCACAGATACGCAGTATTTT. The encoded protein is CASSESSIPTTDTQYF. The chain employs TRBV6-1 and TRBJ2-3; D gene uncertain. From germline, CDR1 is MNHNS and CDR2 SASEGT. Between the trimmed V and J ends, which lost 2 bases and 2 bases, there was a span of 14 bases. This CDR3 comprises 16 residues.

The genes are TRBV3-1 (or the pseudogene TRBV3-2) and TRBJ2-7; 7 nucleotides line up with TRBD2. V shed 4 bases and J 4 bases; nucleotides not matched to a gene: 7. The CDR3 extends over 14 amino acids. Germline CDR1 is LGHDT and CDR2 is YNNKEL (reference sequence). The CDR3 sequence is CASSPLASGYEQYF. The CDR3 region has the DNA TGTGCCAGCAGCCCGCTAGCTAGCGGATACGAGCAGTACTTC.

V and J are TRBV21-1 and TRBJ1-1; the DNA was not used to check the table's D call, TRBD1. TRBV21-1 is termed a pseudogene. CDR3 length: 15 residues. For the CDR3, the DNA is TGTGCCAGCAGCAAATCGAAGGGGTTAAGCGCTGAAGCTTTCTTT. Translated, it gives CASSKSKGLSAEAFF.

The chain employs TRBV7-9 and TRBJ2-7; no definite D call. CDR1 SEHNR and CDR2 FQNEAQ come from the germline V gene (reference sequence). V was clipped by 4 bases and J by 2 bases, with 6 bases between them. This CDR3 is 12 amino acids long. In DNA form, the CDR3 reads TGTGCCAGCAGCTCCGACACCTACGAGCAGTACTTC. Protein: CASSSDTYEQYF.

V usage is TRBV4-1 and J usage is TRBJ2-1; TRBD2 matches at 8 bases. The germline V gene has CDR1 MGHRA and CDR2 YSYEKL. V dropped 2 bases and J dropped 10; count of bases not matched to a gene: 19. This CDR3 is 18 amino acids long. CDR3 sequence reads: CASSQKAGTGGPLREQFF. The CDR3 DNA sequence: TGCGCCAGCAGCCAAAAGGCGGGTACGGGGGGGCCCCTCAGGGAGCAGTTCTTC.

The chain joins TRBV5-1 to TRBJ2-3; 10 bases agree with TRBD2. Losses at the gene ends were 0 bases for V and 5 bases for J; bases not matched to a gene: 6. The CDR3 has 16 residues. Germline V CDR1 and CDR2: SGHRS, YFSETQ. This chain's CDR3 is CASSLVLAGEGDTQYF. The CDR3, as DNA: TGCGCCAGCAGCTTGGTGCTAGCGGGGGAGGGAGATACGCAGTATTTT.

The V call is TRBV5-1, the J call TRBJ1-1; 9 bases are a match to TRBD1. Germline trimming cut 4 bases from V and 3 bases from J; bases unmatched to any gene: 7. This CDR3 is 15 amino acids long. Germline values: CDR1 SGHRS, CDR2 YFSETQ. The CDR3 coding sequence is TGCGCCAGCAGCCTCGATGGACAGGGGTACACTGAAGCTTTCTTT. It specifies CASSLDGQGYTEAFF.

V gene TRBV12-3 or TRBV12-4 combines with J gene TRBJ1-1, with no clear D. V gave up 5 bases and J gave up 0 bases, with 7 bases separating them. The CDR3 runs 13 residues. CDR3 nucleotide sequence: TGTGCCAGCAGTCCGGTCGTGAACACTGAAGCTTTCTTT. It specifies CASSPVVNTEAFF.

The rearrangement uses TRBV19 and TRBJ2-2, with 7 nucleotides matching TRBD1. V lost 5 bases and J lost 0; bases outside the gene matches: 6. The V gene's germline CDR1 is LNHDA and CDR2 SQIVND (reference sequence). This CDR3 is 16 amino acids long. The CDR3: CASSPQGRSNTGELFF. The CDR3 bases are TGTGCCAGTAGTCCACAGGGGCGGTCGAACACCGGGGAGCTGTTTTTT. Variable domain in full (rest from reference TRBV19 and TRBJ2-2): DGGITQSPKYLFRKEGQNVTLSCEQNLNHDAMYWYRQDPGQGLRLIYYSQIVNDFQKGDIAEGYSVSREKKESFPLTVTSAQKNPTAFYLCASSPQGRSNTGELFFGEGSRLTVL.

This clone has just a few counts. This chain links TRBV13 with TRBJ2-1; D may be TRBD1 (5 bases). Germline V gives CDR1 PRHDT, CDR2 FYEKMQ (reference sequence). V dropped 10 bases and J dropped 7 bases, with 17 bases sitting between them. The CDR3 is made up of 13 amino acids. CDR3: CATTAYERNEQFF. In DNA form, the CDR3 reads TGTGCCACGACAGCTTATGAGAGGAATGAGCAGTTCTTC. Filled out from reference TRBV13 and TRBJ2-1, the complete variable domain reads AAGVIQSPRHLIKEKRETATLKCYPIPRHDTVYWYQQGPGQDPQFLISFYEKMQSDKGSIPDRFSAQQFSDYHSELNMSSLELGDSALYFCATTAYERNEQFFGPGTRLTVL.

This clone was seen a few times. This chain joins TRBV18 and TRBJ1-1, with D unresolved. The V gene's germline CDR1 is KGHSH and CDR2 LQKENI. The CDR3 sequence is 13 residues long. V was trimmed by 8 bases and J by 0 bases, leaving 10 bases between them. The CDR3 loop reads CASQEGMNTEAFF. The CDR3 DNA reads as TGTGCCAGCCAGGAGGGCATGAACACTGAAGCTTTCTTT.

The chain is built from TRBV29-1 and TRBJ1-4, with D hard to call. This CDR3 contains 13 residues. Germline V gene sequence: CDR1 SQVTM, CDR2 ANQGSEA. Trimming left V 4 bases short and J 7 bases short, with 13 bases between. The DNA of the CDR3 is TGCAGCGTTGGGAGGGTTCCTGGTGAAAAACTGTTTTTT. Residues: CSVGRVPGEKLFF.

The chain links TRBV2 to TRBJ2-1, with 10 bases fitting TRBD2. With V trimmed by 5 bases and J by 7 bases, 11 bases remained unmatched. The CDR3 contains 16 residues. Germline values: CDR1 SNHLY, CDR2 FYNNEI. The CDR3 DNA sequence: TGTGCCAGCAGTTTAGCGGGGGGATTTCGCGGGAATGAGCAGTTCTTC. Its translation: CASSLAGGFRGNEQFF.

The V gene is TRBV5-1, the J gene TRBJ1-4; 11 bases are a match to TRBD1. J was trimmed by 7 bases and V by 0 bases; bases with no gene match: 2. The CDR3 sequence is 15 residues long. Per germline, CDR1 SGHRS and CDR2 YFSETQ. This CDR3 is CASSLGTGGPEKLFF. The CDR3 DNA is TGCGCCAGCAGCTTGGGGACAGGGGGCCCTGAAAAACTGTTTTTT.

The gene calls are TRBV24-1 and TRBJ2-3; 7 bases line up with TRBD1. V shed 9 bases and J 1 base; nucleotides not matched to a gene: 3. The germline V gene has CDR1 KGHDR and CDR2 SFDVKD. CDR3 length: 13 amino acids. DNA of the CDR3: TGTGCCACCCGGGACAGCCGCACAGATACGCAGTATTTT. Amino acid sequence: CATRDSRTDTQYF.

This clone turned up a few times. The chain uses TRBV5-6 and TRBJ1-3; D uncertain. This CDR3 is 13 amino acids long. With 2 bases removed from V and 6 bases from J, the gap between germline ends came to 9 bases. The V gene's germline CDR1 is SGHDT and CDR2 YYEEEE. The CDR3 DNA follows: TGTGCCAGCAGCTTAATTCAGGAAAACACCATATATTTT. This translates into CASSLIQENTIYF.

For the CDR3, the DNA is TGCGCCAGCAGCTTGTATACAGGACGCACAGATACGCAGTATTTT. It codes for CASSLYTGRTDTQYF. This rearrangement joins TRBV5-1 to TRBJ2-3; D possibly corresponds to TRBD1 (5 bases). The germline V and J ends were trimmed by 1 base and 1 base, with 10 bases remaining between them. CDR1 is SGHRS, CDR2 YFSETQ, per germline. The CDR3 contains 15 residues.

For the CDR3, the DNA is TGTGCCAGCAGTTTATACAGGGTTGGTCGATCGGATGGCTACACCTTC. It yields the protein CASSLYRVGRSDGYTF. The V and J genes are TRBV27 and TRBJ1-2; TRBD1 is a possible D gene (6 bases). CDR3 length: 16 amino acids. Germline V gives CDR1 MNHEY, CDR2 SMNVEV (reference sequence). V shed 1 base and J shed 6 bases, with 18 bases lying between them.

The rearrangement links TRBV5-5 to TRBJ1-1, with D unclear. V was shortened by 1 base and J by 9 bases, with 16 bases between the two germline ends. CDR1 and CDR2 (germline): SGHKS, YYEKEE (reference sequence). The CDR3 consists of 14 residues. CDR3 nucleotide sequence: TGTGCCAGCAGCTTGATCGTCCTGCGCGAGAAAGCTTTCTTT. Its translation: CASSLIVLREKAFF.

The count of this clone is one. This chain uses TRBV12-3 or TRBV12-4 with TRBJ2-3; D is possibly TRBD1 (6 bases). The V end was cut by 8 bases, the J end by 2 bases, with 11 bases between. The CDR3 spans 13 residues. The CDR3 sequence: CASGRGFTDTQYF. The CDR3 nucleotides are TGTGCCAGCGGCAGGGGATTCACAGATACGCAGTATTTT.

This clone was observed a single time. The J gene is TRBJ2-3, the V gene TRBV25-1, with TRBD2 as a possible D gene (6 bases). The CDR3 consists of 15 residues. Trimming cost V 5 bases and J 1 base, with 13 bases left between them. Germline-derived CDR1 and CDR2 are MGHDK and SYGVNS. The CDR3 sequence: CASSLPGLRTDTQYF. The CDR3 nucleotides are TGTGCCAGCAGTTTACCGGGACTCCGCACAGATACGCAGTATTTT.

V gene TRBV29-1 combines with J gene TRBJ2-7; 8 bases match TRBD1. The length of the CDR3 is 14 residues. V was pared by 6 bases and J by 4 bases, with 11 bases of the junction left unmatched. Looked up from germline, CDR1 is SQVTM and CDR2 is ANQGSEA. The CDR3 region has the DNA TGCAGCGTATCCCGGGACAGGCAACTTTACGAGCAGTACTTC. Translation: CSVSRDRQLYEQYF.

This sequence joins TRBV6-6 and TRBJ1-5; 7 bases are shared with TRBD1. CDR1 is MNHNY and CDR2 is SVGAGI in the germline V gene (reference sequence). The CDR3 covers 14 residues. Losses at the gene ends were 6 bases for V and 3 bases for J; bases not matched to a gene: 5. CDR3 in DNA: TGTGCCAGCAGCCCCGGGACAGCCAATCAGCCCCAGCATTTT. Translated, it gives CASSPGTANQPQHF.

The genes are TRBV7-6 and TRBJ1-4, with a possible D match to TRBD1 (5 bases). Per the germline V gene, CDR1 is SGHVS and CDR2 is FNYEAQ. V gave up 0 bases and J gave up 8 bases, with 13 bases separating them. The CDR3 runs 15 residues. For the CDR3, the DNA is TGTGCCAGCAGCTTAGCCGGCAGGGAGGGCGAAAAACTGTTTTTT. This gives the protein CASSLAGREGEKLFF.

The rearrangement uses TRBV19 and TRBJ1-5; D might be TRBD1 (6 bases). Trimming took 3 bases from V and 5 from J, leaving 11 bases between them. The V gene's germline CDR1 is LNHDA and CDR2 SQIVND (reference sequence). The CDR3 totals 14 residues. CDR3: CASSIRGADQPQHF. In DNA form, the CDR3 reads TGTGCCAGTAGTATTCGGGGGGCTGATCAGCCCCAGCATTTT.

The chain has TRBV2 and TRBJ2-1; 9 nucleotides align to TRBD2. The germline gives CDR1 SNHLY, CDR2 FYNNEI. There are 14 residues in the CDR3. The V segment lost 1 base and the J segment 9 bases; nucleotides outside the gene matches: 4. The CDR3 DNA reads TGTGCCAGCAGTGAAGGCGGGGGGGCCGGTGAGCAGTTCTTC. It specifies CASSEGGGAGEQFF.

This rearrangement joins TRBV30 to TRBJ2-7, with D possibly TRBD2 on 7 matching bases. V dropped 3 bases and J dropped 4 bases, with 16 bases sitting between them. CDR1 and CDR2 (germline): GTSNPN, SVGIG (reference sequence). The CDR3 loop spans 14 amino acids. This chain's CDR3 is CAWRLGGARYEQYF. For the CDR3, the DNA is TGTGCCTGGAGATTGGGGGGGGCGCGGTACGAGCAGTACTTC.

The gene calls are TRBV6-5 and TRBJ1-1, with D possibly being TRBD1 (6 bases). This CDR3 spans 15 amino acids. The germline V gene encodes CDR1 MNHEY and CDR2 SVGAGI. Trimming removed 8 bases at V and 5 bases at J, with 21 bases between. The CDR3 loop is CASLTGFLPGTEAFF. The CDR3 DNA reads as TGTGCCAGCCTGACAGGTTTCCTCCCGGGGACTGAAGCTTTCTTT.

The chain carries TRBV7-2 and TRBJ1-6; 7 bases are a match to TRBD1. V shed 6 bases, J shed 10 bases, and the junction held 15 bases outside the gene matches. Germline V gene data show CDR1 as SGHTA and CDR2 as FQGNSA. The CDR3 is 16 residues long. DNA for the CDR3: TGTGCCAGCAGTCCACTTAACAGGGGAGTTGGATCACCCCTCCACTTT. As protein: CASSPLNRGVGSPLHF.

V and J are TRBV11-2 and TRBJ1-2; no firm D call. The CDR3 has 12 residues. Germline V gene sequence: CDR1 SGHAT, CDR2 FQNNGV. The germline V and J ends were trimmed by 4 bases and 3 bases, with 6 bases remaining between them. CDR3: CASSSYYYGYTF. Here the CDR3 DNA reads TGTGCCAGCAGCTCGTATTACTATGGCTACACCTTC.